These 17 T cell receptor beta chains share one sample of origin, sequenced in a study of blood T cells in healthy people across ages. A sample-barcoded 5' primer and a J-beta primer mix were used in a second PCR of about 6 to 12 cycles. Using its own MiXCR run on the 5' RACE reads, TCRdb lists one record per CDR3 protein. This sample has 650,000 to 950,000 distinct CDR3 sequences, with approximately 44% found just once. What was sequenced was blood. These TCRs come from a man aged 60-69 years in good health.

This clonotype occurred a few times. This chain connects TRBV5-1 to TRBJ2-5; weak D call: TRBD2 (6 bases). V lost 7 bases, J lost 1 base, and 17 bases lay in between. In germline, CDR1 is SGHRS, CDR2 YFSETQ. The CDR3 loop spans 15 amino acids. The CDR3 bases are TGCGCCAGCGGTGGAGTGGGGGGAGGCCAAGAGACCCAGTACTTC. Encoded protein: CASGGVGGGQETQYF.

The chain carries TRBV24-1 and TRBJ2-1; TRBD2 might be the D (5 bases). The better agreement between TRBJ2-7 and the DNA end casts doubt on the J call. Germline V CDR1 and CDR2: KGHDR, SFDVKD. The CDR3 covers 15 residues. CDR3 in amino acids: CATSDWESPYNEQYF. The CDR3 DNA is TGTGCCACCAGTGATTGGGAGTCCCCATACAATGAGCAGTACTTC.

This clonotype was counted only a few times. This sequence joins TRBV25-1 and TRBJ1-4; D is unclear. There are 15 residues in the CDR3. The germline CDR1 and CDR2 sequences are MGHDK and SYGVNS. V was trimmed by 1 base and J by 3 bases, leaving 9 bases between them. As DNA, the CDR3 is TGTGCCAGCAGTGAATCCGGGGTACCTAATGAAAAACTGTTTTTT. Encoded protein: CASSESGVPNEKLFF.

This chain connects TRBV7-2 to TRBJ2-3, with D possibly matching TRBD1 (5 bases). Trimming shortened V by 2 bases and J by 0 bases, and 9 bases separated the two germline ends. The germline V gene has CDR1 SGHTA and CDR2 FQGNSA. CDR3 length equals 15 residues. Here the CDR3 reads CASSLIQGSTDTQYF. In nucleotides, the CDR3 is TGTGCCAGCAGCTTAATCCAGGGCAGCACAGATACGCAGTATTTT.

This clonotype has just a few counts. V usage is TRBV7-2 and J usage is TRBJ2-1; TRBD2 aligns across 7 bases. Unmatched junction bases numbered 0, after V lost 2 bases and J lost 2 bases. The CDR3 length is 14 residues. Per the germline V gene, CDR1 is SGHTA and CDR2 is FQGNSA. The CDR3 sequence is CASSLTSAYNEQFF. The DNA of the CDR3 is TGTGCCAGCAGCTTAACTAGCGCCTACAATGAGCAGTTCTTC.

This clonotype was seen a handful of times. CDR3 in amino acids: CASRRPGGDEQYF. CDR3 nucleotide sequence: TGTGCCAGCAGGCGCCCGGGGGGCGACGAGCAGTACTTC. This chain links TRBV6-2 or TRBV6-3 with TRBJ2-5; a possible D gene is TRBD2 (7 bases). The DNA end is a closer match to TRBJ2-7, so the J assignment may be wrong. CDR3 size: 13 residues. CDR1 and CDR2 from the germline V gene are MNHEY and SVGEGT.

The chain couples TRBV18 to TRBJ2-4; tentatively, D is TRBD1 (5 bases). The J call is in doubt because the DNA end fits TRBJ2-5 better. CDR1 and CDR2 (germline): KGHSH, LQKENI. The CDR3 has 15 amino acids. The CDR3 DNA sequence: TGTGCCAGCTCACGGACGAAGCAGGGCATAGAGACCCAGTACTTC. Encoded protein: CASSRTKQGIETQYF.

This clonotype was seen a handful of times. The J gene is TRBJ2-7, the V gene TRBV12-3 or TRBV12-4; D possibly corresponds to TRBD1 (6 bases). The ends were cut back, 4 bases at V and 8 bases at J, with 18 bases in the middle. The CDR3 totals 14 residues. The CDR3 nucleotides read TGTGCCAGCAGTTCCGATGGACAGTTTATCAAGCAGTACTTC. Translated, it gives CASSSDGQFIKQYF.

The chain couples TRBV27 to TRBJ2-5, with D possibly TRBD1 on 6 matching bases. The J call may be incorrect, as the DNA end agrees better with TRBJ2-7. The germline gives CDR1 MNHEY, CDR2 SMNVEV (reference sequence). The CDR3 covers 13 residues. The CDR3 protein is CASSEGEWNEQYF. The CDR3 DNA sequence: TGTGCCAGCAGTGAGGGGGAGTGGAACGAGCAGTACTTC.

This clonotype was counted a few times. The gene calls are TRBV12-3 or TRBV12-4 and TRBJ2-1; weak D call: TRBD1 (5 bases). The CDR3 sequence is 15 residues long. V gave up 1 base and J gave up 2 bases, with 9 bases separating them. CDR3 in DNA: TGTGCCAGCAGTTTAGGCAGGGCCCCCTACAATGAGCAGTTCTTC. It translates to CASSLGRAPYNEQFF.

This chain links TRBV7-3 with TRBJ2-1; 7 positions match TRBD2. Per the germline V gene, CDR1 is SGHTA and CDR2 is FQGTGA. The V gene end was trimmed by 4 bases and the J gene end by 12 bases; junction bases not matched to a gene: 9. The length of the CDR3 is 13 residues. CDR3 residues: CASSSLAGELQFF. The CDR3, as DNA: TGTGCCAGCAGCTCCCTCGCGGGGGAGCTGCAGTTCTTC.

V gene TRBV11-2 combines with J gene TRBJ2-5, with 7 bases fitting TRBD2. This CDR3 has 14 amino acids. The ends lost 1 base at V and 11 bases at J; junction bases unmatched: 10. The germline gives CDR1 SGHAT, CDR2 FQNNGV. CDR3 in amino acids: CASSLGGLLNEQYF. For the CDR3, the DNA is TGTGCCAGCAGCTTAGGGGGACTACTCAATGAGCAGTACTTC.

V is TRBV5-1 and J is TRBJ2-1; TRBD1 is a possible D gene (5 bases). The germline CDR1 and CDR2 sequences are SGHRS and YFSETQ. This CDR3 region has 13 residues. Trimming removed 0 bases from V and 9 bases from J, with 10 bases in between. CDR3 protein: CASSLGRTTEQFF. The CDR3 DNA reads TGCGCCAGCAGCTTGGGCAGGACAACTGAGCAGTTCTTC.

This clonotype came up a few times. An end of the junction does not agree with germline; a read error may underlie this. In DNA, the CDR3 is TGTGCCAGTAGTTTAGTGAGCCTCTCCTACGAGCAGTACTTC. Translation: CASSLVSLSYEQYF. V gene TRBV28 combines with J gene TRBJ2-7, with D unresolved. Germline CDR1 reads MDHEN; CDR2 reads SYDVKM. The CDR3 loop spans 14 amino acids.

The chain is built from TRBV7-2 and TRBJ2-2; no definite D call. The V end lost 7 bases, the J end lost 8 bases, and 11 bases lay between the germline ends. This CDR3 is built from 12 residues. Per germline, CDR1 SGHTA and CDR2 FQGNSA. This CDR3 reads CASMPRVGELFF. CDR3 coding DNA: TGTGCCAGCATGCCCCGGGTTGGGGAGCTGTTTTTT.

This clonotype was counted many times. The DNA is left out, because the CDR3 cannot be placed on it with certainty; the CDR3 is given as TCRdb lists it. This rearrangement joins TRBV27 to TRBJ1-2. The CDR3 has 16 amino acids, counting both end residues. The germline V gene has CDR1 MNHEY and CDR2 SMNVEV (reference sequence). The CDR3 loop is CASSFGPGRVNYGYTF.

The chain links TRBV6-2 or TRBV6-3 to TRBJ2-1; 10 bases match TRBD1. J lost 9 bases, V lost 5 bases, and 1 base had no gene match. Germline-derived CDR1 and CDR2 are MNHEY and SVGEGT. The CDR3 is made up of 12 amino acids. The CDR3, as DNA: TGTGCCAGCAGTGACAGGGGGCTTGAGCAGTTCTTC. This encodes CASSDRGLEQFF.